The 26 T cell receptor beta chains below all came from one sample that was sequenced in a study of shared clonotypes between healthy human individuals. TCRdb's copy holds only in-frame clones and misses some; the assay was immunoSEQ multiplex PCR. This sample has some 1.5 million clones, with under 99% found just once. Material for sequencing was naive CD4+ T cells sorted from blood. Subset specified: CD45RA+ positively selected. The receptors here all came from a young man in good health.

This chain connects TRBV18 to TRBJ1-2; 8 bases map to TRBD1. With V trimmed by 2 bases and J by 3 bases, 5 bases remained unmatched. Germline V gene data show CDR1 as KGHSH and CDR2 as LQKENI. The CDR3 sequence is 15 residues long. The CDR3 reads CASSPVEGQDYGYTF. The CDR3 DNA reads as TGTGCCAGCTCACCAGTAGAGGGACAGGACTATGGCTACACCTTC.

V and J are TRBV28 and TRBJ2-3, with TRBD2 identical over 9 bases. V lost 4 bases to trimming and J lost 3 bases; unmatched junction nucleotides: 5. The germline CDR1 and CDR2 sequences are MDHEN and SYDVKM. The CDR3 is 15 residues long. The CDR3 is CASSSTTSGTDTQYF. Here the CDR3 DNA reads TGTGCCAGCAGTTCCACGACTAGCGGTACAGATACGCAGTATTTT. Full variable domain (remainder filled in from reference TRBV28 and TRBJ2-3): DVKVTQSSRYLVKRTGEKVFLECVQDMDHENMFWYRQDPGLGLRLIYFSYDVKMKEKGDIPEGYSVSREKKERFSLILESASTNQTSMYLCASSSTTSGTDTQYFGPGTRLTVL.

The rearrangement links TRBV7-9 to TRBJ1-5; 9 bases line up with TRBD1. Trimming took 5 bases from V and 3 from J; bases not matched to a gene: 5. Germline lookup yields CDR1 SEHNR and CDR2 FQNEAQ (reference sequence). The CDR3 sequence is 15 residues long. The chain's CDR3 is CASSHGQGNNQPQHF. The CDR3 DNA is TGTGCCAGCAGCCACGGACAGGGGAACAATCAGCCCCAGCATTTT.

The chain joins TRBV7-9 to TRBJ2-3, with 8 bases lining up with TRBD1. Germline CDR1 is SEHNR and CDR2 is FQNEAQ (reference sequence). J gave up 1 base and V 3 bases, and 3 bases lay outside the gene matches. The CDR3 covers 15 residues. DNA for the CDR3: TGTGCCAGCAGCTTGTACAGGGGGGGCACAGATACGCAGTATTTT. This sequence encodes CASSLYRGGTDTQYF.

The chain uses TRBV10-3 and TRBJ2-5; tentative D call: TRBD1 (6 bases). Germline V gene data show CDR1 as ENHRY and CDR2 as SYGVKD. The CDR3 runs to 12 residues. The ends were cut back, 2 bases at V and 5 bases at J, with 6 bases in the middle. Here the CDR3 DNA reads TGTGCCATCAGTGAGCAGGGGGAGACCCAGTACTTC. Amino acid sequence: CAISEQGETQYF.

J is TRBJ2-3 and V is TRBV27; D not resolved. This CDR3 has 12 amino acids. Germline CDR1 is MNHEY and CDR2 is SMNVEV (reference sequence). V lost 5 bases, J lost 4 bases, and 7 bases lay in between. This CDR3 reads CASSPRSDTQYF. The CDR3 DNA is TGTGCCAGCAGTCCCCGTTCAGATACGCAGTATTTT.

This chain links TRBV29-1 with TRBJ2-1; D is perhaps TRBD2 (5 bases). From germline, CDR1 is SQVTM and CDR2 ANQGSEA. V gave up 4 bases and J gave up 4 bases, with 11 bases separating them. The CDR3 contains 13 residues. CDR3 protein: CSVGRTLYNEQFF. The CDR3 DNA reads as TGCAGCGTTGGACGGACTTTATACAATGAGCAGTTCTTC.

This chain connects TRBV27 to TRBJ2-1, with 8 nucleotides matching TRBD2. The germline gives CDR1 MNHEY, CDR2 SMNVEV (reference sequence). The V gene end was trimmed by 3 bases and the J gene end by 5 bases; junction bases not matched to a gene: 15. The CDR3 contains 18 residues. CDR3 region: CASSFLSSGDFKDNEQFF. CDR3 coding DNA: TGTGCCAGCAGTTTCCTTAGTAGCGGGGACTTTAAGGACAATGAGCAGTTCTTC.

This clone was seen a single time. The V and J genes are TRBV10-3 and TRBJ2-6; 7 positions agree with TRBD2. The germline V gene encodes CDR1 ENHRY and CDR2 SYGVKD. This CDR3 has 14 amino acids. The CDR3 nucleotides read TGTGCGGCTAGCGGTAGCTCTGGGGCCAACGTCCTGACTTTC. Its translation is CAASGSSGANVLTF.

This clone was observed once. The chain employs TRBV29-1 and TRBJ2-2; 7 bases are shared with TRBD1. V was clipped by 7 bases and J by 0 bases; unmatched bases: 2. This CDR3 contains 13 residues. CDR1 SQVTM and CDR2 ANQGSEA come from the germline V gene. CDR3 sequence reads: CSAGTANTGELFF. Written as DNA, the CDR3 is TGCAGCGCCGGGACAGCGAACACCGGGGAGCTGTTTTTT.

The rearrangement links TRBV18 to TRBJ2-1, with D possibly TRBD1 on 6 matching bases. CDR3 length: 14 amino acids. The V and J ends lost 1 base and 5 bases respectively, with 9 bases between them. The germline gives CDR1 KGHSH, CDR2 LQKENI. CDR3 amino acids: CASSPLDRDNEQFF. CDR3 DNA sequence: TGTGCCAGCTCACCACTGGACAGAGACAATGAGCAGTTCTTC. Full variable domain (missing parts from reference TRBV18 and TRBJ2-1): NAGVMQNPRHLVRRRGQEARLRCSPMKGHSHVYWYRQLPEEGLKFMVYLQKENIIDESGMPKERFSAEFPKEGPSILRIQQVVRGDSAAYFCASSPLDRDNEQFFGPGTRLTVL.

The chain links TRBV5-4 to TRBJ1-1, with unresolved D. Trimming took 2 bases from V and 6 from J, leaving 8 bases between them. This CDR3 spans 12 amino acids. Germline loops: CDR1 SGHNT, CDR2 YYREEE (reference sequence). The CDR3 sequence: CASSFPDSEAFF. CDR3 nucleotide sequence: TGTGCCAGCAGCTTCCCAGATTCTGAAGCTTTCTTT.

This clone has a handful of counts. The chain links TRBV7-2 to TRBJ2-7, with 10 bases aligning to TRBD1. The length of the CDR3 is 16 residues. Germline V gene sequence: CDR1 SGHTA, CDR2 FQGNSA. The V segment lost 4 bases and the J segment 4 bases; nucleotides outside the gene matches: 10. CDR3 nucleotides: TGTGCCAGCAGCTCGACAGGGGGCCCGGAACGGTACGAGCAGTACTTC. Translated: CASSSTGGPERYEQYF.

The V call is TRBV25-1, the J call TRBJ1-1; D is uncertain. This CDR3 is built from 14 residues. The V gene's germline CDR1 is MGHDK and CDR2 SYGVNS. V lost 8 bases and J lost 1, with 14 bases in between. The DNA for the CDR3 is TGTGCCAGCGTCCCTCTGGGGAGGAACACTGAAGCTTTCTTT. It specifies CASVPLGRNTEAFF.

The sample holds one count of this clone. The rearrangement joins TRBV11-3 to TRBJ2-1; 9 nucleotides agree with TRBD2. Looked up from germline, CDR1 is SGHNT and CDR2 is YENEEA. CDR3 length equals 16 residues. V shed 4 bases and J 4 bases; nucleotides not matched to a gene: 8. The CDR3 DNA reads TGTGCCAGCAGCTCCGGTTCCCTAGCGGGGTACAATGAGCAGTTCTTC. Encoded protein: CASSSGSLAGYNEQFF.

V usage is TRBV6-4 and J usage is TRBJ2-6; D gene ambiguous. Germline lookup yields CDR1 MRHNA and CDR2 SNTAGT. Trimming left V 8 bases short and J 1 base short, with 9 bases between. This CDR3 comprises 14 residues. The CDR3: CASSTLSGANVLTF. Here the CDR3 DNA reads TGTGCCAGCTCTACACTTTCTGGGGCCAACGTCCTGACTTTC.

For the CDR3, the DNA is TGTGCCAGCAGCTTCGCGACGGGAGGAACTTTCGAGACCCAGTACTTC. Its protein product is CASSFATGGTFETQYF. The rearrangement joins TRBV7-2 to TRBJ2-5; 7 bases map to TRBD2. CDR1 is SGHTA, CDR2 FQGNSA, per germline. V shed 3 bases, J shed 5 bases, and the junction held 12 bases outside the gene matches. This CDR3 is 16 amino acids long. Supplemented by reference TRBV7-2 and TRBJ2-5, the full variable domain reads GAGVSQSPSNKVTEKGKDVELRCDPISGHTALYWYRQSLGQGLEFLIYFQGNSAPDKSGLPSDRFSAERTGGSVSTLTIQRTQQEDSAVYLCASSFATGGTFETQYFGPGTRLLVL.

V gene TRBV28 combines with J gene TRBJ2-1; 12 bases map to TRBD2. The CDR3 loop spans 18 amino acids. Germline V CDR1 and CDR2: MDHEN, SYDVKM. The ends lost 2 bases at V and 3 bases at J; junction bases unmatched: 8. The CDR3 spells CASSLQSGLAGIYNEQFF. The CDR3 coding sequence is TGTGCCAGCAGTTTACAATCAGGACTAGCGGGAATCTACAATGAGCAGTTCTTC.

The rearrangement joins TRBV5-6 to TRBJ1-5, with 10 positions matching TRBD1. This CDR3 is built from 19 residues. V was clipped by 3 bases and J by 1 base; unmatched bases: 13. Germline-derived CDR1 and CDR2 are SGHDT and YYEEEE. In DNA form, the CDR3 reads TGTGCCAGCAGCTCGTGGCTTCGGGACAGGGGCAACAGCAATCAGCCCCAGCATTTT. Its translation is CASSSWLRDRGNSNQPQHF.

This chain uses TRBV23-1 with TRBJ2-7; 7 positions agree with TRBD1. TRBV23-1 is identified as an open reading frame with a role that is uncertain. V gave up 0 bases and J gave up 2 bases; unmatched junction bases: 4. The CDR3 consists of 15 residues. The CDR3 bases are TGCGCCAGCAGTCAATCGAGGGACAGCCCCTACGAGCAGTACTTC. Residues: CASSQSRDSPYEQYF.

V usage is TRBV11-2 and J usage is TRBJ2-7, with no clear D. The CDR3 spans 15 residues. V lost 5 bases and J lost 0, with 14 bases in between. Germline assignment: CDR1 SGHAT and CDR2 FQNNGV. CDR3 in DNA: TGTGCCAGCAGCCATAGGATACCCGGCTCCTACGAGCAGTACTTC. It specifies CASSHRIPGSYEQYF.

The rearrangement links TRBV4-3 to TRBJ1-4; 7 bases line up with TRBD1. V lost 2 bases to trimming and J lost 4 bases; unmatched junction nucleotides: 4. The CDR3 is made up of 15 amino acids. Germline V gives CDR1 LGHNA, CDR2 YSLEER. The CDR3 DNA is TGCGCCAGCAGCCAATCGGGACAGTTTAATGAAAAACTGTTTTTT. Its translation: CASSQSGQFNEKLFF.

V and J are TRBV18 and TRBJ2-1; D gene ambiguous. CDR1 and CDR2 from the germline V gene are KGHSH and LQKENI. The CDR3 extends over 13 amino acids. The ends were cut back, 2 bases at V and 6 bases at J, with 8 bases in the middle. The CDR3 DNA sequence: TGTGCCAGCTCACCAGGCCAGAGCAATGAGCAGTTCTTC. It specifies CASSPGQSNEQFF.

This chain connects TRBV6-6 to TRBJ2-7, with D perhaps being TRBD1 or TRBD2 (5 bases each). CDR1 is MNHNY, CDR2 SVGAGI, per germline (reference sequence). CDR3 length equals 14 residues. Trimming cost V 5 bases and J 2 bases, with 13 bases left between them. CDR3 sequence reads: CASSQLGTAYEQYF. The CDR3 DNA is TGTGCCAGCAGTCAACTCGGGACCGCCTACGAGCAGTACTTC.

The genes are TRBV7-3 and TRBJ2-2, with D maybe TRBD2 (6 bases). The V gene's germline CDR1 is SGHTA and CDR2 FQGTGA. V lost 4 bases and J lost 7, with 16 bases in between. The CDR3 runs to 15 residues. In DNA form, the CDR3 reads TGTGCCAGCAGCTACGGGACTCCCCAGGTCGGGGAGCTGTTTTTT. Its protein product is CASSYGTPQVGELFF.

V is TRBV18 and J is TRBJ2-1, with TRBD2 as a possible D gene (5 bases). Germline assignment: CDR1 KGHSH and CDR2 LQKENI. The CDR3 is 17 residues long. V was clipped by 4 bases and J by 2 bases, with 18 bases between them. This CDR3 reads CASSLTPEADPYNEQFF. In DNA, the CDR3 is TGTGCCAGCTCACTAACCCCCGAAGCGGACCCCTACAATGAGCAGTTCTTC.